Each of the 3 T cell receptor beta chains below was sequenced from the same sample in a study of shared T cell receptors in the human thymus. TCRdb's copy holds only in-frame clones and misses some; the assay was immunoSEQ multiplex PCR. This sample carries 700,000 or so clones, approximately 85% of them seen once, and the ten largest clones take roughly 0.01%. The same sample was also studied in work on human thymus T cells.

Sequencing was performed on thymocytes. The receptors shown here come from a girl in the first two years of life with a congenital heart defect.

This chain joins TRBV19 and TRBJ1-3; D might be TRBD1 (5 bases). Looked up from germline, CDR1 is LNHDA and CDR2 is SQIVND (reference sequence). CDR3 size: 16 residues. Trimming took off 4 bases at V and 4 bases at J, with 17 bases between the two ends. CDR3 amino acids: CASSTPGLRGGNTIYF. The CDR3 nucleotides read TGTGCCAGTAGTACGCCGGGACTAAGAGGAGGAAACACCATATATTTT.

V gene TRBV19 combines with J gene TRBJ2-5, with D perhaps TRBD1 (6 bases). The J call may not be correct, given that the DNA end is closer to TRBJ2-7. The CDR3 loop spans 15 amino acids. Germline V CDR1 and CDR2: LNHDA, SQIVND (reference sequence). The CDR3 nucleotides read TGTGCCAGTAGTAACCACAGGGATGCAGCCTACGAGCAGTACTTC. Translated: CASSNHRDAAYEQYF.

The rearrangement uses TRBV12-5 and TRBJ1-3; no clear D gene. V was clipped by 5 bases and J by 2 bases, with 10 bases between them. In germline, CDR1 is LGHNT, CDR2 FRNRAP. The CDR3 contains 14 residues. The CDR3 DNA reads as TGTGCTAGTGGTCTTCATTGGCCTGGAAACACCATATATTTT. Translating it yields CASGLHWPGNTIYF.